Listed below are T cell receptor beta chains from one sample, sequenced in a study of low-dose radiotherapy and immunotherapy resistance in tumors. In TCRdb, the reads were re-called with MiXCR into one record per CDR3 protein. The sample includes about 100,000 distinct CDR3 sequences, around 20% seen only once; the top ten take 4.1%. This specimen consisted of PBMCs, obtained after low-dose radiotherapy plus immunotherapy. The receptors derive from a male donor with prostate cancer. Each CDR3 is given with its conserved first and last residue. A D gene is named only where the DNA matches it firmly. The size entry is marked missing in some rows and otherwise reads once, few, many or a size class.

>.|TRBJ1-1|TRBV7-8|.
CASSPRQMNTEAFF
TGTGCCAGCAGCCCTCGACAGATGAACACTGAAGCTTTCTTT
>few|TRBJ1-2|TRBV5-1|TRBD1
CASSPGQGPGGPGYTF
TGCGCCAGCAGCCCGGGACAGGGGCCCGGAGGTCCTGGCTACACCTTC
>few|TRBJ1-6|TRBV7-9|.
CASSLAGIYSPLHF
TGTGCCAGCAGCTTAGCAGGGATATATTCACCCCTCCACTTT
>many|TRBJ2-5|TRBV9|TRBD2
CASSVAGGSETQYF
TGTGCCAGCAGCGTAGCGGGGGGGTCGGAGACCCAGTACTTC
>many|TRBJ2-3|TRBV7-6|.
CASSFSGAIVHF
TGTGCCAGCAGCTTCTCTGGGGCCATAGTCCATTTT
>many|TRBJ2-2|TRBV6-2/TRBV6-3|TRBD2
CASSYSRLAGNTGELFF
TGTGCCAGCAGTTACTCGCGGCTAGCGGGTAACACCGGGGAGCTGTTTTTT
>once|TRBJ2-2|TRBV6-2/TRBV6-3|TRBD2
CASSHKSGGQNTGELFF
TGTGCCAGCAGTCACAAGAGCGGGGGCCAGAACACCGGGGAGCTGTTTTTT
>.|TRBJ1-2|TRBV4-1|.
CASSQDWGNGYTF
TGCGCCAGCAGCCAAGATTGGGGGAATGGCTACACCTTC
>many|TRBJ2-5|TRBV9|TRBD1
CASSATGVGETQYF
TGTGCCAGCAGCGCGACAGGGGTTGGAGAGACCCAGTACTTC
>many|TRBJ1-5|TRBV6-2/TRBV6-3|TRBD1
CASTPGQGFSYSNQPQHF
TGTGCCAGCACCCCGGGACAGGGGTTTTCCTATAGCAATCAGCCCCAGCATTTT
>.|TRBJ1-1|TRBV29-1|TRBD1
CSVVTGGLGEAFF
TGCAGCGTTGTGACAGGGGGCTTAGGGGAAGCTTTCTTT
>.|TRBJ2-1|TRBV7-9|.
CASSFGQGNNEQFF
TGTGCCAGCAGCTTCGGGCAGGGGAACAATGAGCAGTTCTTC
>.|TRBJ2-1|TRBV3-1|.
CASSSPGRAGYNEQFF
TGTGCCAGCAGCTCCCCGGGCAGGGCGGGCTACAATGAGCAGTTCTTC
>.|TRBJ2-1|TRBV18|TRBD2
CASSLRRGSNEQFF
TGTGCCAGCTCTCTACGGCGGGGGTCCAATGAGCAGTTCTTC
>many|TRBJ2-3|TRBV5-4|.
CASSLEVGVSDTQYF
TGTGCCAGCAGCTTGGAAGTGGGGGTCTCGGATACGCAGTATTTT
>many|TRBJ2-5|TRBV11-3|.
CASSKRGEETQYF
TGTGCCAGCAGCAAACGGGGAGAGGAGACCCAGTACTTC
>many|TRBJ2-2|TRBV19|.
CASRVTGELFF
TGTGCCAGTAGGGTCACCGGGGAGCTGTTTTTT
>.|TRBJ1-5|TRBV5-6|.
CASSAATANQPQHF
TGTGCCAGCAGCGCCGCGACAGCCAATCAGCCCCAGCATTTT
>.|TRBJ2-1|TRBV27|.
CARLRGPNEQFF
TGTGCCAGGCTCCGGGGGCCCAATGAGCAGTTCTTC
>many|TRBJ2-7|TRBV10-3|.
CAISDDDLSYEQYF
TGTGCCATCAGTGACGACGACCTATCCTACGAGCAGTACTTC
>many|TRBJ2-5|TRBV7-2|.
CASSEGGGEQETQYF
TGTGCCAGCAGCGAAGGGGGGGGGGAACAAGAGACCCAGTACTTC
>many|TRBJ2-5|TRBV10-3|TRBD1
CAISKTGGETQYF
TGTGCCATCAGTAAGACAGGGGGTGAGACCCAGTACTTC
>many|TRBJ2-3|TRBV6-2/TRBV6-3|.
CATTDGGATDTQYF
TGTGCCACCACCGACGGAGGAGCCACAGATACGCAGTATTTT
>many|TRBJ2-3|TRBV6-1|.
CASSIPGPLPADTQYF
TGTGCCAGCAGTATACCGGGACCCCTACCCGCAGATACGCAGTATTTT
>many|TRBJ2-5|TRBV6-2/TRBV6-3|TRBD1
CASSSPRDRGRSRETQYF
TGTGCCAGCAGTTCCCCCAGGGACAGGGGGAGATCGAGGGAGACCCAGTACTTC
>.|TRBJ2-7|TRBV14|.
CASSQGRGDFYEQYF
TGTGCCAGCAGCCAAGGGAGAGGGGACTTCTACGAGCAGTACTTC
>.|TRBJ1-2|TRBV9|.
CASSVEAAPYGYTF
TGTGCCAGCAGCGTAGAGGCAGCCCCCTATGGCTACACCTTC
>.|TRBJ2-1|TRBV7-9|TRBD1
CASSLPETGVKNEQFF
TGTGCCAGCAGCTTACCGGAGACAGGGGTGAAAAATGAGCAGTTCTTC
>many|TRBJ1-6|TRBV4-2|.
CASSRFTGAGNSPLHF
TGTGCCAGCAGCCGATTTACAGGTGCGGGGAATTCACCCCTCCACTTT
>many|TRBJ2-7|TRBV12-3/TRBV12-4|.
CASSPPEQVGSYEQYF
TGTGCCAGCAGCCCCCCGGAGCAAGTGGGCTCCTACGAGCAGTACTTC
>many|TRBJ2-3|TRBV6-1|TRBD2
CASSEALAGGGITDTQYF
TGTGCCAGCAGTGAGGCGCTAGCGGGGGGCGGAATCACAGATACGCAGTATTTT
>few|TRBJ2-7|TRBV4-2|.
CASSQLGEDEQYF
TGTGCCAGCAGCCAGCTGGGGGAGGACGAGCAGTACTTC
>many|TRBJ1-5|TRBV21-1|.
CARGFEAQHF
TGTGCCAGGGGGTTTGAGGCCCAGCATTTT
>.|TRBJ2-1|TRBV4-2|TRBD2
CASSFRGGLAGDNEQFF
TGTGCCAGCAGTTTTCGGGGGGGACTAGCGGGTGACAATGAGCAGTTCTTC
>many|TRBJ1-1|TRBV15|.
CATSNQVNTEAFF
TGTGCCACCAGCAATCAAGTGAACACTGAAGCTTTCTTT
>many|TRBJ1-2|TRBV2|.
CASSEPRVGWSYGYTF
TGTGCCAGCAGTGAACCCCGGGTAGGGTGGAGCTATGGCTACACCTTC
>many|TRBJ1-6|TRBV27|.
CASKGGDFFNSPLHF
TGTGCCAGCAAGGGCGGAGACTTTTTTAATTCACCCCTCCACTTT
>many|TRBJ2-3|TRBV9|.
CAGQGLQDTQYF
TGTGCCGGACAGGGACTACAAGATACGCAGTATTTT
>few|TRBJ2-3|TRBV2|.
CASNQQDTQYF
TGTGCCAGCAATCAGCAAGATACGCAGTATTTT
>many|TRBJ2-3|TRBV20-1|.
CSASSWDTASYTQYF
TGCAGTGCTTCCTCCTGGGACACGGCTTCGTATACGCAGTATTTT
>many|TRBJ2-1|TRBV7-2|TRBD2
CASRGWRGGDNEQFF
TGTGCCAGCAGAGGTTGGCGGGGGGGTGACAATGAGCAGTTCTTC
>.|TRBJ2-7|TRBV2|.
CASSRLAPPGGEQYF
TGTGCCAGCAGCAGGCTAGCGCCGCCCGGGGGCGAGCAGTACTTC
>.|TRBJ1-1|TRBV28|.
CASSLGSDGGDTEAFF
TGTGCCAGCAGTTTGGGTTCGGACGGGGGAGACACTGAAGCTTTCTTT
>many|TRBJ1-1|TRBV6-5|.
CASSLPGGNTEAFF
TGTGCCAGCAGTCTCCCCGGGGGGAACACTGAAGCTTTCTTT
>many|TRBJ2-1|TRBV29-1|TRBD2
CSAAGGPLEFF
TGCAGCGCAGCGGGGGGGCCGCTTGAGTTCTTC
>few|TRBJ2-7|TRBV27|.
CASSAVTYEQYF
TGTGCCAGCAGTGCCGTTACTTACGAGCAGTACTTC
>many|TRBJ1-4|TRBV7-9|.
CASSDWDRAINEKLFF
TGTGCCAGCAGCGATTGGGACCGAGCAATCAATGAAAAACTGTTTTTT
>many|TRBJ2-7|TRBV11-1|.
CASSFEVSYEQYF
TGTGCCAGCAGCTTCGAGGTTTCCTACGAGCAGTACTTC
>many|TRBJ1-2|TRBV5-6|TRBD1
CASSDTGDYGYTF
TGTGCCAGCAGCGACACAGGGGACTATGGCTACACCTTC
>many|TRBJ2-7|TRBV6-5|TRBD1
CASSPGQGNYEQYF
TGTGCCAGCAGCCCGGGACAGGGTAACTACGAGCAGTACTTC
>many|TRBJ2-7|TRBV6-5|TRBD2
CASSRVGGGGRGEQYF
TGTGCCAGCAGCCGAGTGGGGGGCGGGGGGCGGGGTGAGCAGTACTTC
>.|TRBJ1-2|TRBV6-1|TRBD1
CASSVRDRDTYGYTF
TGTGCCAGCAGTGTCCGGGACAGGGATACCTATGGCTACACCTTC
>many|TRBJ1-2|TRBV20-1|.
CSAATPTGTVGHGYTF
TGCAGTGCCGCGACCCCGACCGGGACCGTAGGACATGGCTACACCTTC
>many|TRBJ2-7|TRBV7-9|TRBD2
CASSLVSGRTYEQYF
TGTGCCAGCAGCTTAGTTAGCGGGCGAACCTACGAGCAGTACTTC
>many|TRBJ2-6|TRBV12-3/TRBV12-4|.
CASSWLSGANVLTF
TGTGCCAGCAGTTGGCTCTCTGGGGCCAACGTCCTGACTTTC
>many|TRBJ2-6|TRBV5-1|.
CASSLEPGVGGANVLTF
TGCGCCAGCAGCTTAGAACCAGGGGTCGGTGGGGCCAACGTCCTGACTTTC
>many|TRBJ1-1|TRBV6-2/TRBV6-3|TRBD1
CASSRQGTGAFF
TGTGCCAGCAGTCGACAGGGTACGGGAGCTTTCTTT
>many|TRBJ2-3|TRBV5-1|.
CASSGVGTDTQYF
TGTGCCAGCAGCGGTGTTGGCACAGATACGCAGTATTTT
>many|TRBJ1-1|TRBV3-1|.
CASSQLGGLSNTEAFF
TGTGCCAGCAGCCAACTAGGGGGGCTGAGTAACACTGAAGCTTTCTTT
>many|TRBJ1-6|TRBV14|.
CASSQGLGVGSPLHF
TGTGCCAGCAGCCAGGGACTAGGGGTGGGTTCACCCCTCCACTTT